The 23 T cell receptor beta chains below come from one sample, sequenced in a study of glioma-infiltrating T cells. The iRepertoire nested amplicon-rescue multiplex PCR amplified TCR alpha and beta CDR3s from RNA. Each CDR3 protein is one row after TCRdb ran MiXCR on the multiplex PCR reads. This table holds more than 85,000 distinct CDR3 sequences, less than 30% found once. The material sequenced was glioma tissue, nonneoplastic brain tissue, or PBMCs (not recorded which). These receptors were collected from a human donor with low-grade glioma or glioblastoma, undergoing nonglioma brain surgery, or in good health (not recorded which).

This clonotype has at least ten counts. J is TRBJ2-1 and V is TRBV29-1, with D possibly matching TRBD1 (6 bases). The length of the CDR3 is 11 residues. The V gene lost 4 bases and the J gene lost 10 bases, with 11 bases spanning the gap. The germline gives CDR1 SQVTM, CDR2 ANQGSEA. This CDR3 reads CSVARGREQFF. DNA for the CDR3: TGCAGCGTTGCCAGGGGCAGGGAGCAGTTCTTC.

This clonotype was counted ten times or more. The chain joins TRBV29-1 to TRBJ2-5; no reliable D call. The V end lost 8 bases, the J end lost 3 bases, and 13 bases lay between the germline ends. Germline-derived CDR1 and CDR2 are SQVTM and ANQGSEA. The CDR3 sequence is 12 residues long. Here the CDR3 reads CSLSYREETQYF. The CDR3, as DNA: TGCAGCCTTTCGTACCGGGAAGAGACCCAGTACTTC.

Comment on this clonotype: This clone may be a read error of a much larger clone one base away. No conserved phenylalanine or tryptophan ends this CDR3, so it is likely a read error. V is TRBV5-4 and J is TRBJ2-1; TRBD2 agrees at 8 bases. The length of the CDR3 is 16 residues. Germline V gives CDR1 SGHNT, CDR2 YYREEE (reference sequence). The trim removed 2 bases at V and 3 bases at J, leaving 7 bases unmatched. CDR3 coding DNA: TGTGCCAGCAGCTTAGGTGGCGGGGGGCTCTACAATGAGCAGTTCCTC. This encodes CASSLGGGGLYNEQFL.

The rearrangement joins TRBV20-1 to TRBJ2-1; D perhaps matches TRBD2 (5 bases). Per germline, CDR1 DFQATT and CDR2 SNEGSKA (reference sequence). There are 12 residues in the CDR3. The CDR3 DNA is TGCAGCGTCCTGGGGAGCTACAATGAGCAGTTCTTC. This gives the protein CSVLGSYNEQFF.

Concerning this clonotype: A much more abundant neighbour one base away suggests this may be a read error. The chain combines TRBV11-1 with TRBJ2-4; D might be TRBD1 or TRBD2, each matching 5 bases. The germline V gene has CDR1 SGHAT and CDR2 FQDESV (reference sequence). Trimming removed 8 bases at V and 7 bases at J, with 15 bases between. CDR3 length: 13 residues. The chain's CDR3 is CASGDSEGNIQYF. The DNA of the CDR3 is TGTGCCAGCGGCGACAGTGAGGGGAACATTCAGTACTTC.

Ten or more counts support this clonotype. The chain links TRBV2 to TRBJ1-1; D unresolved. V was trimmed by 2 bases and J by 0 bases, leaving 4 bases between them. CDR1 is SNHLY, CDR2 FYNNEI, per germline. This CDR3 is built from 13 residues. The chain's CDR3 is CASSERLNTEAFF. CDR3 bases: TGTGCCAGCAGTGAAAGGTTGAACACTGAAGCTTTCTTT.

This clonotype was counted many times. This chain uses TRBV5-5 with TRBJ1-2; TRBD1 aligns across 9 bases. CDR3 length: 15 residues. The germline CDR1 and CDR2 sequences are SGHKS and YYEKEE (reference sequence). V shed 1 base, J shed 4 bases, and the junction held 5 bases outside the gene matches. The chain's CDR3 is CASSLFGTGSYGYTF. In DNA form, the CDR3 reads TGTGCCAGCAGCTTGTTTGGGACAGGGAGCTATGGCTACACCTTC.

The rearrangement joins TRBV27 to TRBJ2-1; 9 nucleotides line up with TRBD1. The end of the DNA fits TRBJ2-7 better, so the J call may be wrong. The germline CDR1 and CDR2 sequences are MNHEY and SMNVEV (reference sequence). The CDR3 sequence is 12 residues long. For the CDR3, the DNA is TGTGTTAGCAGTCTGGGACAGGGCGAGCAGTACTTC. This gives the protein CVSSLGQGEQYF.

This clonotype was counted many times. The J gene is TRBJ2-1, the V gene TRBV6-2 or TRBV6-3; 11 positions agree with TRBD2. The CDR3 extends over 17 amino acids. J lost 7 bases, V lost 4 bases, and 12 bases had no gene match. Germline loops: CDR1 MNHEY, CDR2 SVGEGT. Here the CDR3 reads CASSSQLLAGGRNEQFF. The CDR3 DNA follows: TGTGCCAGCAGTTCCCAACTGCTAGCGGGGGGCCGTAATGAGCAGTTCTTC.

CDR3 in DNA: TGTGCCAGCACCTGGAGACTAGCGGGACTTACCTACAATGAGCAGTTCTTC. Amino acids: CASTWRLAGLTYNEQFF. The genes are TRBV7-9 and TRBJ2-1, with 11 bases matching TRBD2. CDR3 length: 17 residues. CDR1 is SEHNR, CDR2 FQNEAQ, per germline (reference sequence). V shed 7 bases, J shed 2 bases, and the junction held 10 bases outside the gene matches.

This clonotype was recorded at least ten times. The chain is built from TRBV4-3 and TRBJ1-1, with TRBD1 matching 9 bases. V shed 0 bases, J shed 1 base, and the junction held 6 bases outside the gene matches. The CDR3 is made up of 17 amino acids. Germline CDR1 LGHNA, CDR2 YSLEER. The CDR3 sequence is CASSQDITGQGNTEAFF. The CDR3 DNA reads as TGCGCCAGCAGCCAAGATATAACGGGACAGGGGAACACTGAAGCTTTCTTT.

Concerning this clonotype: A much more abundant neighbour one base away suggests this may be a read error. The V and J genes are TRBV2 and TRBJ2-1; D not certain. Germline CDR1 and CDR2: SNHLY and FYNNEI. The CDR3 extends over 15 amino acids. The CDR3 spells CAGSELVGSYNEQFF. The CDR3 region has the DNA TGTGCCGGCAGTGAATTAGTCGGCTCCTACAATGAGCAGTTCTTC.

This clonotype was counted at least ten times. V and J are TRBV18 and TRBJ1-3; D ambiguous. The germline CDR1 and CDR2 sequences are KGHSH and LQKENI. This CDR3 spans 14 amino acids. V was pared by 0 bases and J by 4 bases, with 7 bases between. CDR3 residues: CASSPPTQGNTIYF. CDR3 nucleotide sequence: TGTGCCAGCTCACCACCGACCCAGGGAAACACCATATATTTT.

The sample holds many counts of this clonotype. The J gene is TRBJ2-3, the V gene TRBV28, with a possible D match to TRBD2 (6 bases). There are 16 residues in the CDR3. Per germline, CDR1 MDHEN and CDR2 SYDVKM. Trimming took 3 bases from V and 2 from J, leaving 15 bases between them. CDR3: CASSLAGDLNTDTQYF. DNA of the CDR3: TGTGCCAGCAGTTTGGCCGGGGACTTAAACACAGATACGCAGTATTTT.

This clonotype has at least ten counts. This rearrangement joins TRBV20-1 to TRBJ1-5, with a possible D match to TRBD1 (5 bases). CDR1 is DFQATT, CDR2 SNEGSKA, per germline (reference sequence). The CDR3 covers 14 residues. V shed 0 bases and J shed 1 base, with 7 bases lying between them. The DNA of the CDR3 is TGCAGTGCTAGAGATTACAGGAGCAATCAGCCCCAGCATTTT. As protein: CSARDYRSNQPQHF.

This clonotype has a count of ten or more. The chain uses TRBV14 and TRBJ1-3, with D uncertain. This CDR3 region has 12 residues. Trimming left V 2 bases short and J 4 bases short, with 3 bases between. Germline assignment: CDR1 SGHDN and CDR2 FVKESK. The CDR3, as DNA: TGTGCCAGCAGCCAAACGGGAAACACCATATATTTT. It yields the protein CASSQTGNTIYF.

This clonotype came up many times. The chain links TRBV15 to TRBJ2-7, with a tentative D call TRBD1 (5 bases). Germline V gives CDR1 LNHNV, CDR2 YYDKDF (reference sequence). V lost 0 bases, J lost 2 bases, and 11 bases lay in between. The CDR3 consists of 15 residues. CDR3 coding DNA: TGTGCCACCAGCAGAGAGGCTCACAGGACCTACGAGCAGTACTTC. Its protein is CATSREAHRTYEQYF.

This clonotype appeared many times. The gene calls are TRBV9 and TRBJ1-2, with D possibly being TRBD1 (6 bases). The CDR3 sequence is 13 residues long. Germline-derived CDR1 and CDR2 are SGDLS and YYNGEE. The germline V and J ends were trimmed by 2 bases and 8 bases, with 13 bases remaining between them. CDR3 amino acids: CASSVVQGRGYTF. The DNA for the CDR3 is TGTGCCAGCAGCGTTGTTCAGGGGCGGGGCTACACCTTC.

This clonotype was recorded many times. The rearrangement joins TRBV28 to TRBJ1-5, with a weak D call TRBD1 (5 bases). Germline CDR1 and CDR2: MDHEN and SYDVKM. Trimming removed 5 bases from V and 2 bases from J, with 7 bases in between. The CDR3 extends over 13 amino acids. This chain's CDR3 is CASSGRGNQPQHF. The DNA for the CDR3 is TGTGCCAGCAGTGGCAGGGGCAATCAGCCCCAGCATTTT. Full variable domain (missing parts from reference TRBV28 and TRBJ1-5): DVKVTQSSRYLVKRTGEKVFLECVQDMDHENMFWYRQDPGLGLRLIYFSYDVKMKEKGDIPEGYSVSREKKERFSLILESASTNQTSMYLCASSGRGNQPQHFGDGTRLSIL.

At least ten counts were recorded for this clonotype. The CDR3: CASSQDIGQGANEQFF. Written as DNA, the CDR3 is TGCGCCAGCAGCCAAGATATCGGACAGGGGGCCAATGAGCAGTTCTTC. The rearrangement uses TRBV4-3 and TRBJ2-1, with 11 bases aligning to TRBD1. Germline CDR1 and CDR2: LGHNA and YSLEER. This CDR3 is built from 16 residues. V trimming: 0 bases; J trimming: 6 bases; junction bases outside the gene matches: 4.

This clonotype was counted many times. The chain uses TRBV24-1 and TRBJ2-7; D may be TRBD2 (6 bases). Germline V gene sequence: CDR1 KGHDR, CDR2 SFDVKD. This CDR3 spans 14 amino acids. V dropped 2 bases and J dropped 0 bases, with 7 bases sitting between them. The CDR3 bases are TGTGCCACCAGTGATTCCGGGGGCTCCTACGAGCAGTACTTC. This sequence encodes CATSDSGGSYEQYF.

This clonotype was detected only a few times. V usage is TRBV2 and J usage is TRBJ2-7; D is undetermined. This CDR3 has 15 amino acids. Germline V lookup: CDR1 SNHLY, CDR2 FYNNEI. V lost 6 bases, J lost 5 bases, and 20 bases lay in between. CDR3 nucleotide sequence: TGTGCCAGCAGCGGTGTCTCGGCACCTAGGAACGAGCAGTACTTC. It yields the protein CASSGVSAPRNEQYF.

This clonotype was seen ten or more times. The CDR3 is CASSLSRRNTEAFF. In nucleotides, the CDR3 is TGTGCCAGCAGTTTATCTAGGCGAAACACTGAAGCTTTCTTT. The chain couples TRBV28 to TRBJ1-1; D unclear. The CDR3 sequence is 14 residues long. Per germline, CDR1 MDHEN and CDR2 SYDVKM. The V end was cut by 1 base, the J end by 2 bases, with 8 bases between. Full variable domain (rest looked up from reference TRBV28 and TRBJ1-1): DVKVTQSSRYLVKRTGEKVFLECVQDMDHENMFWYRQDPGLGLRLIYFSYDVKMKEKGDIPEGYSVSREKKERFSLILESASTNQTSMYLCASSLSRRNTEAFFGQGTRLTVV.